A single sample is the source of the 4 T cell receptor beta chains below, sequenced in a study of T cell responses to AZD1222 COVID-19 vaccine. Repertoires were generated with immunoSEQ multiplex PCR, while TCRdb's copy carries only in-frame clones and drops some. The data contain roughly 170,000 clones, 85% to 95% of them singletons. This specimen consisted of peripheral blood, obtained 28 days after the second AZD1222 dose. These receptors came from an adult who received the AZD1222 COVID-19 vaccine.

The genes are TRBV9 and TRBJ2-1; the match to TRBD2 covers 7 bases. Germline CDR1 is SGDLS and CDR2 is YYNGEE. J was trimmed by 7 bases and V by 0 bases; bases with no gene match: 7. The length of the CDR3 is 15 residues. CDR3 in DNA: TGTGCCAGCAGCGTAGCTGCGGTAGCGGGTAATGAGCAGTTCTTC. It codes for CASSVAAVAGNEQFF.

The chain is built from TRBV28 and TRBJ1-4; the D gene is possibly TRBD1 (6 bases). Trimming removed 7 bases from V and 4 bases from J, with 19 bases in between. The germline gives CDR1 MDHEN, CDR2 SYDVKM. The CDR3 sequence is 16 residues long. CDR3: CASKPSTYRDNEKLFF. In nucleotides, the CDR3 is TGTGCCAGCAAACCCTCGACATACAGGGATAATGAAAAACTGTTTTTT.

V and J are TRBV7-8 and TRBJ1-2; 7 bases fit TRBD1. The J segment lost 5 bases and the V segment lost 3 bases, leaving 9 bases of the junction unmatched. Germline V gives CDR1 SGHVS, CDR2 FQNEAQ. The CDR3 totals 15 residues. The CDR3 here is CASSLSGTALYGYTF. In nucleotides, the CDR3 is TGTGCCAGCAGCTTGTCCGGGACAGCACTGTATGGCTACACCTTC.

This chain joins TRBV20-1 and TRBJ1-2; D may be TRBD1 (5 bases). In germline, CDR1 is DFQATT, CDR2 SNEGSKA (reference sequence). Trimming took off 3 bases at V and 2 bases at J, with 19 bases between the two ends. The CDR3 covers 16 residues. The DNA of the CDR3 is TGCAGTGCTAGTGTCTCCCAGGGCCCTTTGAACTATGGCTACACCTTC. This translates into CSASVSQGPLNYGYTF.